The sequence of this TCR beta chain was determined in a study of CD8+CD57+ T cells in acquired aplastic anemia. About the study: Across the sorted CD4+ and CD8+ cells, DNA amounts averaged approximately 3.1 ug. About 10 million reads, on average, were obtained for CD4+ cells from healthy donors. Whole-study results and caveats: Overlap between patients and controls comprised 25 to 35 CD8+ CDR3 sequences. Patients showed no significant difference from controls in CD8+ Simpson's diversity.

A note on this clonotype: Its specificity is not known.

Germline V gives CDR1 SGDLS, CDR2 YYNGEE. This CDR3 has 16 amino acids. The V and J ends lost 4 bases and 2 bases, in that order; junction bases with no gene match: 10. TCR beta VDJ combinations and CDR3 sequences were profiled from genomic DNA. TCRdb re-called the reads with MiXCR, one entry per CDR3 protein. The sample has roughly 420,000 distinct CDR3 sequences, around 68% seen once; the top ten hold 3.5% to 4.5%. The V and J genes are TRBV9 and TRBJ2-3, with 7 bases matching TRBD1. The receptor was isolated from a human donor in good health, serving as a control. Sequenced: sorted CD4+, CD8+, or CD8+CD57+ T cells (not recorded which) from PBMCs. The CDR3 loop reads CASSLRGGTTTDTQYF. The CDR3 DNA reads TGTGCCAGCAGCTTGAGAGGGGGCACTACCACAGATACGCAGTATTTT.